This record covers a single T cell receptor beta chain. Antigen unknown. Participants comprised healthy donors of bone marrow. This sample is drawn from a study of cytomegalovirus exposure and HLA in healthy donors. Study summary: An early release of data contained about 85 million unique TCRs, which came from HLA-typed donors. Study findings and constraints: Rarity held for most TCR sequences, but there were some public TCRs that occurred in many donors. In vitro work confirmed that a few CMV-associated chains recognize CMV antigens.

The germline CDR1 and CDR2 sequences are MNHNY and SVGAGI (reference sequence). The V gene end was trimmed by 5 bases and the J gene end by 2 bases; junction bases not matched to a gene: 3. The CDR3 has 14 amino acids. PCR involved 60 Vbeta and 13 Jbeta primers. TCRdb's copy holds only in-frame clones and misses some; the assay was immunoSEQ multiplex PCR. Of 200,000 to 300,000 clones in the sample, more than 75% were seen once. Sequences were obtained from PBMCs. This sequence was found in a girl aged 2 to 9 in good health and CMV-seronegative. This sequence joins TRBV6-6 and TRBJ1-5; 7 bases fit TRBD1. The CDR3: CASSPDRGNQPQHF. CDR3 nucleotide sequence: TGTGCCAGCAGTCCCGACAGGGGCAATCAGCCCCAGCATTTT.